The rows below give T cell receptor beta chains drawn from one sample of a study of T cell responses to AZD1222 COVID-19 vaccine. Repertoires were generated with immunoSEQ multiplex PCR, while TCRdb's copy carries only in-frame clones and drops some. The data show about 160,000 clones, approximately 94% seen once. This material consisted of peripheral blood, taken 28 days after the second AZD1222 dose. These receptors were collected from an adult who received the AZD1222 COVID-19 vaccine. Both conserved end residues are part of each CDR3. Each record gives: J gene, D gene, clone size, V gene, CDR3 protein, CDR3 DNA. D genes are given only for firm matches. Size values are once, few and many counts, or a class for expanded clones, and some rows have none.

TRBJ1-5 | NA | NA | TRBV7-8 | CASSLGTLNQPQHF | TGTGCCAGCAGCTTAGGGACACTCAATCAGCCCCAGCATTTT
TRBJ2-7 | TRBD1 | NA | TRBV5-5 | CASGDSHKQYF | TGTGCCAGCGGGGACAGCCATAAGCAGTACTTC
TRBJ1-2 | NA | once | TRBV25-1 | CASSVQSGGGPTNYGYTF | TGTGCCAGCAGTGTACAAAGCGGGGGGGGCCCGACTAACTATGGCTACACCTTC
TRBJ1-4 | NA | NA | TRBV28 | CASRIDYATNEKLFF | TGTGCCAGCAGAATCGACTATGCAACTAATGAAAAACTGTTTTTT
TRBJ2-2 | TRBD1 | NA | TRBV7-9 | CARPGTGESRELFF | TGTGCCAGACCCGGGACAGGGGAATCCCGGGAGCTGTTTTTT
TRBJ2-1 | NA | NA | TRBV7-2 | CASRSGSLRHNEQFF | TGTGCCAGCAGGTCCGGGAGTCTCCGGCACAATGAGCAGTTCTTC
TRBJ1-3 | TRBD1 | NA | TRBV19 | CASNPGTGRGNTIYF | TGTGCCAGTAATCCCGGGACAGGGCGGGGAAACACCATATATTTT
TRBJ2-2 | TRBD1 | NA | TRBV7-7 | CASSPIGQGATRELFF | TGTGCCAGCAGCCCTATAGGACAGGGGGCGACTAGGGAGCTGTTTTTT
TRBJ2-5 | NA | NA | TRBV18 | CASSKGRQETQYF | TGTGCCAGCTCGAAGGGGAGGCAAGAGACCCAGTACTTC
TRBJ2-7 | TRBD2 | NA | TRBV19 | CASTPGRGRYEQYF | TGTGCCAGTACCCCCGGGCGGGGGAGGTACGAGCAGTACTTC
TRBJ1-2 | NA | NA | TRBV9 | CASSPGGLRNYGYTF | TGTGCCAGCAGCCCGGGGGGTCTTCGTAACTATGGCTACACCTTC
TRBJ1-4 | NA | NA | TRBV30 | CAWKRNTNEKLFF | TGTGCCTGGAAAAGAAATACTAATGAAAAACTGTTTTTT
TRBJ2-2 | TRBD2 | NA | TRBV7-2 | CASSLTRGGVGELFF | TGTGCCAGCAGCTTGACCCGGGGAGGGGTCGGGGAGCTGTTTTTT
TRBJ1-5 | NA | NA | TRBV19 | CASSTGTNQPQHF | TGTGCCAGTAGTACCGGGACCAATCAGCCCCAGCATTTT
TRBJ2-2 | NA | NA | TRBV7-2 | CASSLAGLTTGELFF | TGTGCCAGCAGCTTAGCGGGATTAACCACCGGGGAGCTGTTTTTT
TRBJ2-1 | TRBD2 | NA | TRBV7-2 | CASSMGLAGGTYNEQFF | TGTGCCAGCAGCATGGGGCTAGCGGGAGGCACCTACAATGAGCAGTTCTTC
TRBJ2-1 | NA | NA | TRBV15 | CATSRDLGSEQFF | TGTGCCACCAGCAGAGATCTGGGGAGTGAGCAGTTCTTC